This T cell receptor beta chain was identified during a study of cytomegalovirus exposure and HLA in healthy donors. Whole-study results and caveats: Cytomegalovirus association was listed for 170 or so TCR beta chains.

With respect to this clone: Its cognate antigen is unknown.

Germline V gene data show CDR1 as MGHRA and CDR2 as YSYEKL. V lost 1 base and J lost 1, with 7 bases in between. This CDR3 has 15 amino acids. PCR was performed using 60 Vbeta and 13 Jbeta primers. The assay was immunoSEQ multiplex PCR, and TCRdb's table has in-frame clones only and misses some. The sample gives more than 150,000 clones, 81% of which show up once; 3.8% is in the top ten. This clonotype originated in a man between 50 and 59 years old in good health and CMV-seronegative. This chain connects TRBV4-1 to TRBJ2-2; D unresolved. Sequencing used PBMCs. The DNA for the CDR3 is TGCGCCAGCAGCCAAGGCTACGGGAACACCGGGGAGCTGTTTTTT. This codes for CASSQGYGNTGELFF.